These 5 T cell receptor beta chains share one sample of origin, sequenced in a study of T-cell reconstitution after alpha-beta-depleted transplantation in children. A library of TCRbeta sequences, prepared with unique molecular identifiers, was generated. TCRdb passed the PCR reads through MiXCR, listing each CDR3 protein once. Counted here are fewer than 700,000 distinct CDR3 sequences, roughly 13% occurring once; the ten biggest clones make up 2.2%. The sample in question was PBMCs, mostly from graft donor cells, obtained 360 days after TCRalphabeta/CD19-depleted stem cell transplant. The source of these receptors is a male patient younger than 18 who had a stem cell transplant for acute myeloid leukemia, so the T cells may come from the graft donor.

The sample holds many counts of this clonotype. The chain has TRBV7-9 and TRBJ2-1; TRBD1 matches at 7 bases. The CDR3 is 16 amino acids. The V gene's germline CDR1 is SEHNR and CDR2 FQNEAQ (reference sequence). Germline trimming cut 1 base from V and 3 bases from J; bases unmatched to any gene: 6. CDR3 DNA: TGTGCCAGCAGCTTAGAGTGGACAGGAGGCTACAATGAGCAGTTCTTC. Protein: CASSLEWTGGYNEQFF.

V is TRBV15 and J is TRBJ2-1, with D unclear. V lost 0 bases and J 5 bases, leaving 14 bases between the germline ends. The germline CDR1 and CDR2 sequences are LNHNV and YYDKDF (reference sequence). CDR3 length: 16 residues. CDR3 nucleotides: TGTGCCACCAGCAGAGATCAGACCCCCGGCAACAATGAGCAGTTCTTC. The encoded protein is CATSRDQTPGNNEQFF.

The chain uses TRBV10-3 and TRBJ2-1, with D perhaps given as TRBD1 or TRBD2 (5 bases each). V gave up 3 bases and J gave up 8 bases, with 17 bases separating them. CDR3 length: 15 residues. Germline V lookup: CDR1 ENHRY, CDR2 SYGVKD. CDR3 in amino acids: CAISDFQGEGYEQFF. DNA of the CDR3: TGTGCCATCAGTGATTTCCAAGGAGAGGGGTATGAGCAGTTCTTC.

The chain couples TRBV29-1 to TRBJ2-3; the D gene is possibly TRBD2 (6 bases). The CDR3 is 15 amino acids. The V gene's germline CDR1 is SQVTM and CDR2 ANQGSEA. Trimming cost V 5 bases and J 5 bases, with 20 bases left between them. The CDR3 DNA reads as TGCAGCGTTCCGCCAGGGCTAGCGAAGCTAGATACGCAGTATTTT. Protein product: CSVPPGLAKLDTQYF.

This clonotype was observed a handful of times. The rearrangement links TRBV20-1 to TRBJ1-4, with 7 positions matching TRBD1. V trimming: 2 bases; J trimming: 8 bases; junction bases outside the gene matches: 17. The length of the CDR3 is 17 residues. Per germline, CDR1 DFQATT and CDR2 SNEGSKA (reference sequence). The chain's CDR3 is CSARTFDRGQSGEKLFF. The CDR3 DNA follows: TGCAGTGCTAGAACCTTCGACCGGGGACAGTCAGGAGAAAAACTGTTTTTT.